Below are 30 T cell receptor beta chains sequenced from a single sample in a study of T-cell reconstitution after alpha-beta-depleted transplantation in children. Library preparation (for TCRbeta) was performed with unique molecular identifiers. TCRdb reprocessed the PCR reads with MiXCR, giving one entry per CDR3 protein. This table has some 400,000 distinct CDR3 sequences, about a fifth appearing once. The material sequenced was PBMCs from the stem cell graft donor, taken from the stem cell graft. These receptors were collected from a human donor who donated a stem cell graft to a child with acute myeloid leukemia.

Ten or more counts support this clonotype. The chain employs TRBV29-1 and TRBJ2-1, with D possibly TRBD1 on 5 matching bases. V lost 8 bases and J 8 bases, leaving 16 bases between the germline ends. The CDR3 is 12 amino acids. Germline V CDR1 and CDR2: SQVTM, ANQGSEA. CDR3 residues: CSLRKGYDEQFF. The CDR3 nucleotides are TGCAGCCTCCGCAAGGGGTACGATGAGCAGTTCTTC.

Turning to this clonotype: The junction departs from germline at one end; a sequencing error may be responsible. This chain uses TRBV11-2 with TRBJ2-4, with TRBD1 identical over 7 bases. The CDR3 covers 19 residues. Germline loops: CDR1 SGHAT, CDR2 FQNNGV. The DNA for the CDR3 is TGTACCAGCAGCCCTTCCGGGACAGTCTCCCTTATAGCCAAAAACATTCAGTACTTC. This gives the protein CTSSPSGTVSLIAKNIQYF.

This clonotype was picked up many times. The chain couples TRBV20-1 to TRBJ2-3, with a tentative D call TRBD1 (6 bases). V lost 6 bases and J 2 bases, leaving 18 bases between the germline ends. The length of the CDR3 is 15 residues. CDR1 and CDR2 from the germline V gene are DFQATT and SNEGSKA (reference sequence). The DNA for the CDR3 is TGCAGTGCCAGGGGATTAGCAGATTACACAGATACGCAGTATTTT. Translation gives CSARGLADYTDTQYF.

This clonotype occurred a few times. The chain couples TRBV5-1 to TRBJ2-7; D possibly corresponds to TRBD2 (7 bases). This CDR3 spans 13 amino acids. Germline values: CDR1 SGHRS, CDR2 YFSETQ. The germline V and J ends were trimmed by 4 bases and 8 bases, with 16 bases remaining between them. CDR3 region: CASSRRGGEKQYF. The CDR3 nucleotides read TGCGCCAGCAGCCGGAGGGGGGGCGAGAAGCAGTACTTC.

This clonotype has at least ten counts. This rearrangement joins TRBV20-1 to TRBJ1-1; no definite D call. Germline-derived CDR1 and CDR2 are DFQATT and SNEGSKA (reference sequence). Trimming shortened V by 1 base and J by 8 bases, and 11 bases separated the two germline ends. The CDR3 runs 12 residues. CDR3 in amino acids: CSARVDAFEAFF. The DNA for the CDR3 is TGCAGTGCTAGAGTTGACGCTTTCGAAGCTTTCTTT.

The table lists this clonotype with many counts. V is TRBV12-3 or TRBV12-4 and J is TRBJ2-3; D unresolved. CDR3 length: 15 amino acids. The germline V and J ends were trimmed by 4 bases and 2 bases, with 13 bases remaining between them. This chain's CDR3 is CASSSLGGSTDTQYF. CDR3 sequence (DNA): TGTGCCAGCAGTTCACTTGGTGGCTCCACAGATACGCAGTATTTT.

This clonotype came up a few times. The chain carries TRBV4-2 and TRBJ1-1; maybe TRBD1 (6 bases). V dropped 0 bases and J dropped 3 bases, with 11 bases sitting between them. The germline CDR1 and CDR2 sequences are LGHNA and YNFKEQ. The CDR3 spans 15 residues. Written as DNA, the CDR3 is TGTGCCAGCAGCCAAGATTCGGGGGGCGACACTGAAGCTTTCTTT. This gives the protein CASSQDSGGDTEAFF.

This clonotype was detected ten times or more. The J gene is TRBJ2-3, the V gene TRBV12-3 or TRBV12-4; 8 bases map to TRBD2. V trimming: 6 bases; J trimming: 7 bases; junction bases outside the gene matches: 15. The CDR3 totals 16 residues. CDR3 loop: CASSTHFSGKANTQYF. In DNA, the CDR3 is TGTGCCAGCAGCACTCATTTTAGCGGGAAGGCTAATACGCAGTATTTT.

This clonotype was detected once. The CDR3 loop reads CASSSLAGVNEQFF. DNA for the CDR3: TGTGCCAGCAGCTCCCTAGCGGGAGTTAATGAGCAGTTCTTC. The chain links TRBV7-3 to TRBJ2-1, with 10 bases aligning to TRBD2. The CDR3 runs to 14 residues. J lost 7 bases, V lost 4 bases, and 4 bases had no gene match. Germline V gene data show CDR1 as SGHTA and CDR2 as FQGTGA. Full variable domain (rest looked up from reference TRBV7-3 and TRBJ2-1): GAGVSQTPSNKVTEKGKYVELRCDPISGHTALYWYRQSLGQGPEFLIYFQGTGAADDSGLPNDRFFAVRPEGSVSTLKIQRTERGDSAVYLCASSSLAGVNEQFFGPGTRLTVL.

This clonotype was counted a few times. The CDR3 is CASSAELANEQFF. DNA for the CDR3: TGTGCCAGCAGTGCCGAACTAGCGAATGAGCAGTTCTTC. J is TRBJ2-1 and V is TRBV2; 7 bases match TRBD2. Germline trimming cut 4 bases from V and 7 bases from J; bases unmatched to any gene: 4. Germline CDR1 is SNHLY and CDR2 is FYNNEI. The CDR3 length is 13 residues.

This clonotype was recorded many times. J is TRBJ2-5 and V is TRBV4-3; D not certain. The CDR3 has 13 amino acids. Germline CDR1 is LGHNA and CDR2 is YSLEER. Deletions cut 0 bases from V and 5 bases from J, with 7 bases between. CDR3 in DNA: TGCGCCAGCAGCCAAGATCAACGGGAGACCCAGTACTTC. Its protein product is CASSQDQRETQYF.

As for this clonotype: Relative to the germline gene, one junction end is altered; a read error may explain this. This chain connects TRBV7-7 to TRBJ2-1; weak D call: TRBD1 (6 bases). The CDR3 length is 15 residues. Germline CDR1 reads SSHAT; CDR2 reads FNYEAQ (reference sequence). CDR3 coding DNA: TGTGCTAGCAGCCCCCACTTGACAGGAAGGGATGAGCAGTTCTTC. Translation gives CASSPHLTGRDEQFF.

The rearrangement uses TRBV12-3 or TRBV12-4 and TRBJ2-7; D ambiguous. The CDR3 is 14 amino acids. Between the trimmed V and J ends, which lost 3 bases and 1 base, there was a span of 10 bases. The DNA for the CDR3 is TGTGCCAGCAGTTTGCCCCGGATATCCTACGAGCAGTACTTC. Translation: CASSLPRISYEQYF.

The gene calls are TRBV6-2 or TRBV6-3 and TRBJ2-6; D perhaps matches TRBD1 (7 bases). CDR1 MNHEY and CDR2 SVGEGT come from the germline V gene. V was shortened by 8 bases and J by 0 bases, with 20 bases between the two germline ends. The CDR3 covers 18 residues. CDR3 bases: TGTGCCAGCCAGAAGGGGGCGGGGTACTCCTCTGGGGCCAACGTCCTGACTTTC. It is translated as CASQKGAGYSSGANVLTF.

Worth noting for this clonotype: Its ends do not fully match the called genes, so a read error is possible. The V call is TRBV7-3, the J call TRBJ2-1, with 7 bases fitting TRBD1. Germline V gives CDR1 SGHTA, CDR2 FQGTGA. The CDR3 runs to 13 residues. CDR3 sequence: CASSFATGPKLVF. The CDR3 DNA reads as TGTGCCAGCAGCTTTGCGACAGGGCCGAAATTGGTCTTC.

This clonotype has a handful of counts. The V call is TRBV6-4, the J call TRBJ2-1; D not certain. The ends were cut back, 4 bases at V and 3 bases at J, with 7 bases in the middle. Germline CDR1 and CDR2: MRHNA and SNTAGT. The CDR3 is 13 amino acids. CDR3 region: CASSVTDYNEQFF. As DNA, the CDR3 is TGTGCCAGCAGTGTTACAGACTACAATGAGCAGTTCTTC.

The gene calls are TRBV7-9 and TRBJ2-1, with D possibly TRBD1 on 7 matching bases. Trimming stripped 5 bases from V and 0 bases from J, with 17 bases between. The CDR3 has 17 amino acids. Germline CDR1 reads SEHNR; CDR2 reads FQNEAQ (reference sequence). The DNA of the CDR3 is TGTGCCAGCAGCACAACGAACAGGGGAGGCTCCTACAATGAGCAGTTCTTC. It encodes CASSTTNRGGSYNEQFF. Drawing the rest from reference TRBV7-9 and TRBJ2-1, the complete variable domain is DTGVSQNPRHKITKRGQNVTFRCDPISEHNRLYWYRQTLGQGPEFLTYFQNEAQLEKSRLLSDRFSAERPKGSFSTLEIQRTEQGDSAMYLCASSTTNRGGSYNEQFFGPGTRLTVL.

V gene TRBV4-2 combines with J gene TRBJ2-7; a possible D gene is TRBD1 (5 bases). Trimming stripped 0 bases from V and 2 bases from J, with 14 bases between. Germline V gene sequence: CDR1 LGHNA, CDR2 YNFKEQ. The CDR3 has 16 residues. In DNA form, the CDR3 reads TGTGCCAGCAGCCAAGATCCGGACCTGGGGCCCTACGAGCAGTACTTC. It yields the protein CASSQDPDLGPYEQYF.

The rearrangement links TRBV29-1 to TRBJ2-3; TRBD2 agrees at 13 bases. The CDR3 length is 15 residues. CDR1 is SQVTM and CDR2 is ANQGSEA in the germline V gene. Unmatched junction bases numbered 6, after V lost 7 bases and J lost 2 bases. The CDR3: CSARGLAGFTDTQYF. As DNA, the CDR3 is TGCAGCGCCCGGGGACTAGCGGGGTTCACAGATACGCAGTATTTT.

The rearrangement joins TRBV12-3 or TRBV12-4 to TRBJ2-1, with D perhaps being TRBD1 or TRBD2 (5 bases each). The CDR3 loop spans 14 amino acids. Between the trimmed V and J ends, which lost 7 bases and 3 bases, there was a span of 13 bases. Written as DNA, the CDR3 is TGTGCCAGCACCTCGGGGACGGACTACAATGAGCAGTTCTTC. Translated, it gives CASTSGTDYNEQFF.

This chain joins TRBV12-5 and TRBJ2-1; D perhaps matches TRBD1 (5 bases). Trimming pared 3 bases from V and 3 bases from J, leaving 21 bases between. The germline gives CDR1 LGHNT, CDR2 FRNRAP. The CDR3 sequence is 18 residues long. CDR3 bases: TGTGCTAGTGGTTTTGCAACAGGAGAAATAAATCTCTACAATGAGCAGTTCTTC. Encoded protein: CASGFATGEINLYNEQFF.

V usage is TRBV24-1 and J usage is TRBJ2-7, with TRBD1 matching over 8 bases. Germline assignment: CDR1 KGHDR and CDR2 SFDVKD. J gave up 2 bases and V 3 bases, and 5 bases lay outside the gene matches. The CDR3 runs 15 residues. The chain's CDR3 is CATSDPGTGAYEQYF. CDR3 sequence (DNA): TGTGCCACCAGTGATCCCGGGACAGGAGCCTACGAGCAGTACTTC.

This clonotype appeared a few times. CDR3 nucleotide sequence: TGCGCCAGCAGCCAGAGCAGGGGATCCCTCCACTTT. Translated: CASSQSRGSLHF. The chain employs TRBV4-1 and TRBJ1-6; perhaps TRBD1 as D (6 bases). The CDR3 length is 12 residues. V was clipped by 3 bases and J by 14 bases, with 11 bases between them. Germline CDR1 and CDR2: MGHRA and YSYEKL.

This clonotype was detected a few times. The chain is built from TRBV9 and TRBJ2-7, with TRBD2 matching 8 bases. CDR3 size: 13 residues. V lost 0 bases to trimming and J lost 5 bases; unmatched junction nucleotides: 1. Germline V gene sequence: CDR1 SGDLS, CDR2 YYNGEE. CDR3 DNA: TGTGCCAGCAGCGTAGGGACTAGCAACGAGCAGTACTTC. The encoded protein is CASSVGTSNEQYF.

This clonotype has a handful of counts. V and J are TRBV20-1 and TRBJ2-7; 12 bases match TRBD2. The CDR3 covers 16 residues. CDR1 and CDR2 (germline): DFQATT, SNEGSKA (reference sequence). The ends lost 6 bases at V and 9 bases at J; junction bases unmatched: 18. The CDR3 coding sequence is TGCAGTGCACCGGACAGGGGTTGGTTACTAGCGGGGGGGCAGTACTTC. Protein sequence: CSAPDRGWLLAGGQYF.

The gene calls are TRBV5-4 and TRBJ2-1; 9 bases line up with TRBD2. The CDR3 has 16 residues. The germline CDR1 and CDR2 sequences are SGHNT and YYREEE (reference sequence). V lost 3 bases and J lost 3; bases outside the gene matches: 7. CDR3 sequence reads: CASSSGAGGFYNEQFF. The CDR3 DNA reads as TGTGCCAGCAGCTCCGGGGCGGGAGGGTTCTACAATGAGCAGTTCTTC. The variable domain in full, completed from reference TRBV5-4 and TRBJ2-1, reads ETGVTQSPTHLIKTRGQQVTLRCSSQSGHNTVSWYQQALGQGPQFIFQYYREEENGRGNFPPRFSGLQFPNYSSELNVNALELDDSALYLCASSSGAGGFYNEQFFGPGTRLTVL.

This chain joins TRBV9 and TRBJ1-6; 7 bases are shared with TRBD1. The CDR3 runs to 16 residues. V trimming: 1 base; J trimming: 5 bases; junction bases outside the gene matches: 6. The germline CDR1 and CDR2 sequences are SGDLS and YYNGEE. The DNA of the CDR3 is TGTGCCAGCAGCGTATTCGGGACAGCGGATAATTCACCCCTCCACTTT. Amino acids: CASSVFGTADNSPLHF.

This clonotype was seen ten or more times. The CDR3 protein is CSVEVVDTYNEQFF. In nucleotides, the CDR3 is TGCAGCGTTGAAGTGGTGGACACCTACAATGAGCAGTTCTTC. The chain recombines TRBV29-1 with TRBJ2-1, with a weak D call TRBD1 (5 bases). Germline values: CDR1 SQVTM, CDR2 ANQGSEA. This CDR3 comprises 14 residues. Trimming took 1 base from V and 2 from J, leaving 9 bases between them.

The V gene is TRBV29-1, the J gene TRBJ2-3; 15 bases agree with TRBD2. Germline V CDR1 and CDR2: SQVTM, ANQGSEA. The V segment lost 6 bases and the J segment 5 bases; nucleotides outside the gene matches: 6. The CDR3 length is 15 residues. CDR3: CSVGTSGRSGDTQYF. In nucleotides, the CDR3 is TGCAGCGTAGGGACTAGCGGGAGGTCGGGAGATACGCAGTATTTT.

The chain recombines TRBV5-6 with TRBJ2-7; D unresolved. Trimming left V 6 bases short and J 4 bases short, with 20 bases between. The germline gives CDR1 SGHDT, CDR2 YYEEEE. The CDR3 covers 15 residues. Here the CDR3 DNA reads TGTGCCAGCAACAACCCGGCGGATATTAATTACGAGCAGTACTTC. Protein: CASNNPADINYEQYF.